Following are 24 T cell receptor beta chains from one sample sequenced in a study of spatial heterogeneity in lung cancer (dated by TCRdb to between 2018 and 2021). Antigen specificity for these receptors is unknown. Receptors were amplified or captured by 5' RACE. The run used a NextSeq 500. TCRdb reanalyzed the raw reads on its own, using fastp at Q25 for trimming and MiXCR for clone calling, and kept in-frame beta chains. Identical CDR3 proteins give one entry, which carries the most common genes and DNA. A total of roughly 4,200 distinct CDR3 sequences appear in this sample, about 9% of them only once. The ten largest clones take up roughly 9.3% of the sample. Overall study results and their limits: The tumor nonsynonymous mutation count correlated with the number of expanded intratumoral alpha and beta TCRs.

The intended sense of this specimen's time point label: sample taken at primary tumor resection. Sequencing used lung tumor tissue, obtained at surgery. These receptors all stem from a male donor with early-stage non-small cell lung cancer.

By share of the sample, this clonotype is medium-sized. This chain links TRBV9 with TRBJ1-6; TRBD1 is a possible D gene (5 bases). CDR1 and CDR2 from the germline V gene are SGDLS and YYNGEE. CDR3 length: 14 amino acids. V was pared by 5 bases and J by 8 bases, with 14 bases between. In nucleotides, the CDR3 is TGTGCCAGCAGAACCGGGACCGCATATTCACCCCTCCACTTT. Translation gives CASRTGTAYSPLHF. The full variable domain, rest sourced from reference TRBV9 and TRBJ1-6, is DSGVTQTPKHLITATGQRVTLRCSPRSGDLSVYWYQQSLDQGLQFLIQYYNGEERAKGNILERFSAQQFPDLHSELNLSSLELGDSALYFCASRTGTAYSPLHFGNGTRLTVT.

This clonotype is categorized as medium-sized. The chain uses TRBV16 and TRBJ2-1; 10 bases fit TRBD2. The ends lost 0 bases at V and 4 bases at J; junction bases unmatched: 3. The CDR3 has 16 amino acids. Per the germline V gene, CDR1 is KGHSY and CDR2 is FQNENV. DNA for the CDR3: TGTGCCAGCAGCCAATCGGCTAGCGGGAGTTACAATGAGCAGTTCTTC. Encoded protein: CASSQSASGSYNEQFF.

By share, this clonotype ranks as medium-sized. V usage is TRBV11-2 and J usage is TRBJ2-1; D not certain. CDR1 SGHAT and CDR2 FQNNGV come from the germline V gene. V lost 0 bases and J lost 0, with 6 bases in between. The CDR3 has 15 amino acids. In DNA, the CDR3 is TGTGCCAGCAGCTTAGAAATCTTCTCCTACAATGAGCAGTTCTTC. This encodes CASSLEIFSYNEQFF.

This clonotype was seen a few times. The rearrangement joins TRBV5-1 to TRBJ2-4, with D maybe TRBD1 (6 bases). The V and J ends lost 2 bases and 7 bases respectively, with 16 bases between them. There are 15 residues in the CDR3. Germline V gene lookup returns CDR1 SGHRS and CDR2 YFSETQ. The CDR3 DNA reads TGCGCCAGCAGCTTCCGGTCCAGACAGGAGAACATTCAGTACTTC. Encoded protein: CASSFRSRQENIQYF. The full variable domain, with the rest looked up from reference TRBV5-1 and TRBJ2-4, is KAGVTQTPRYLIKTRGQQVTLSCSPISGHRSVSWYQQTPGQGLQFLFEYFSETQRNKGNFPGRFSGRQFSNSRSEMNVSTLELGDSALYLCASSFRSRQENIQYFGAGTRLSVL.

This clonotype is medium-sized within its sample. The chain links TRBV28 to TRBJ1-1; D perhaps matches TRBD1 (6 bases). V dropped 2 bases and J dropped 6 bases, with 13 bases sitting between them. The CDR3 spans 14 residues. From germline, CDR1 is MDHEN and CDR2 SYDVKM. CDR3 sequence (DNA): TGTGCCAGCAGTTTAGATCACAGGGTTGCTGAAGCTTTCTTT. Protein: CASSLDHRVAEAFF. The full variable domain, its missing parts supplied by reference TRBV28 and TRBJ1-1, is DVKVTQSSRYLVKRTGEKVFLECVQDMDHENMFWYRQDPGLGLRLIYFSYDVKMKEKGDIPEGYSVSREKKERFSLILESASTNQTSMYLCASSLDHRVAEAFFGQGTRLTVV.

This clonotype is labeled medium-sized. The genes are TRBV5-1 and TRBJ2-1; D uncertain. Germline loops: CDR1 SGHRS, CDR2 YFSETQ. The CDR3 sequence is 11 residues long. Trimming took off 4 bases at V and 7 bases at J, with 6 bases between the two ends. The CDR3 nucleotides are TGCGCCAGCAGCCTTGGGAATGAGCAGTTCTTC. It encodes CASSLGNEQFF.

V is TRBV7-2 and J is TRBJ2-3, with 7 bases lining up with TRBD2. The trim removed 1 base at V and 5 bases at J, leaving 9 bases unmatched. Germline V lookup: CDR1 SGHTA, CDR2 FQGNSA. The CDR3 is 16 amino acids. The CDR3 bases are TGTGCCAGCAGCTTAGGGATTTTGGTAGCGGGAGATACGCAGTATTTT. Its protein is CASSLGILVAGDTQYF.

This clonotype is termed medium-sized. V usage is TRBV9 and J usage is TRBJ1-2; possibly TRBD1 for D (6 bases). CDR3 length equals 17 residues. The V and J ends lost 4 bases and 2 bases respectively, with 21 bases between them. From germline, CDR1 is SGDLS and CDR2 YYNGEE. The CDR3 nucleotides are TGTGCCAGCAGCCCCACCCCGACGGGCGGGACAAACTATGGCTACACCTTC. The encoded protein is CASSPTPTGGTNYGYTF.

This sequence joins TRBV7-2 and TRBJ2-5; a possible D gene is TRBD2 (7 bases). The CDR3 length is 14 residues. Deletions cut 2 bases from V and 5 bases from J, with 12 bases between. From germline, CDR1 is SGHTA and CDR2 FQGNSA. The DNA of the CDR3 is TGTGCCAGCAGCTTAAGGGGGGGCGTCGAGACCCAGTACTTC. This translates into CASSLRGGVETQYF.

By its share, this clonotype is large. The chain has TRBV12-3 or TRBV12-4 and TRBJ2-5; 7 bases align to TRBD1. V was pared by 6 bases and J by 2 bases, with 12 bases of the junction left unmatched. CDR3 length: 16 amino acids. CDR3 sequence reads: CASSPNRDRPQETQYF. The CDR3 nucleotides read TGTGCCAGCAGCCCAAACCGGGACAGACCTCAAGAGACCCAGTACTTC.

This clonotype was observed at least ten times. This sequence joins TRBV5-4 and TRBJ2-5; 9 bases align to TRBD2. Germline V gives CDR1 SGHNT, CDR2 YYREEE (reference sequence). V trimming: 4 bases; J trimming: 4 bases; junction bases outside the gene matches: 17. The length of the CDR3 is 18 residues. The CDR3 loop reads CASSGEGFGASGTETQYF. The CDR3 bases are TGTGCCAGCAGCGGGGAGGGTTTTGGGGCTAGCGGGACAGAGACCCAGTACTTC.

This clonotype is medium-sized. The CDR3 is CASSRDRGDGYTF. CDR3 coding DNA: TGTGCCAGCAGTCGGGACAGGGGGGATGGCTACACCTTC. This rearrangement joins TRBV27 to TRBJ1-2, with 11 bases identical to TRBD1. The germline gives CDR1 MNHEY, CDR2 SMNVEV (reference sequence). The CDR3 contains 13 residues. Losses at the gene ends were 5 bases for V and 6 bases for J; bases not matched to a gene: 2.

This clonotype has a count of ten or more. The rearrangement joins TRBV20-1 to TRBJ1-2; tentatively, D is TRBD1 (5 bases). The CDR3 contains 12 residues. Trimming shortened V by 1 base and J by 10 bases, and 13 bases separated the two germline ends. CDR1 and CDR2 (germline): DFQATT, SNEGSKA (reference sequence). The CDR3 loop is CSARGQGIDYTF. CDR3 nucleotides: TGCAGTGCTAGAGGTCAGGGCATTGACTACACCTTC.

V gene TRBV6-2 or TRBV6-3 combines with J gene TRBJ1-5; D is ambiguous. This CDR3 region has 15 residues. Germline V gene sequence: CDR1 MNHEY, CDR2 SVGEGT. The V and J ends lost 0 bases and 6 bases respectively, with 12 bases between them. CDR3 sequence: CASSYSSGWSQPQHF. The CDR3 bases are TGTGCCAGCAGTTACTCGTCAGGATGGAGTCAGCCCCAGCATTTT.

This clonotype is deemed medium-sized. This rearrangement joins TRBV20-1 to TRBJ1-2, with D unresolved. Trimming took 1 base from V and 5 from J, leaving 5 bases between them. This CDR3 region has 11 residues. Germline-derived CDR1 and CDR2 are DFQATT and SNEGSKA (reference sequence). In nucleotides, the CDR3 is TGCAGTGCTAGAGGGATATATGGCTACACCTTC. This gives the protein CSARGIYGYTF.

This clonotype came up many times. The chain joins TRBV9 to TRBJ2-1, with no clear D. This CDR3 contains 12 residues. Trimming left V 0 bases short and J 15 bases short, with 13 bases between. Per the germline V gene, CDR1 is SGDLS and CDR2 is YYNGEE. The chain's CDR3 is CASSVGAFDLFF. In DNA form, the CDR3 reads TGTGCCAGCAGCGTAGGGGCCTTCGATCTGTTCTTC.

In its sample, this clonotype ranks as medium-sized (0.01 to 0.1%). V is TRBV19 and J is TRBJ1-5; no clear D. Germline assignment: CDR1 LNHDA and CDR2 SQIVND (reference sequence). The CDR3 contains 15 residues. Trimming pared 0 bases from V and 4 bases from J, leaving 10 bases between. The CDR3 reads CASSIEEGLNQPQHF. The CDR3 DNA follows: TGTGCCAGTAGTATAGAGGAAGGGTTGAATCAGCCCCAGCATTTT. Looking up the rest from reference TRBV19 and TRBJ1-5 gives the full variable domain: DGGITQSPKYLFRKEGQNVTLSCEQNLNHDAMYWYRQDPGQGLRLIYYSQIVNDFQKGDIAEGYSVSREKKESFPLTVTSAQKNPTAFYLCASSIEEGLNQPQHFGDGTRLSIL.

This clonotype is classed as medium-sized. The chain has TRBV9 and TRBJ1-3; D gene ambiguous. V lost 4 bases and J 3 bases, leaving 8 bases between the germline ends. This CDR3 contains 13 residues. The germline gives CDR1 SGDLS, CDR2 YYNGEE. This CDR3 is CASSPTIGNTIYF. CDR3 DNA: TGTGCCAGCAGCCCAACGATTGGAAACACCATATATTTT.

The chain couples TRBV29-1 to TRBJ2-2; D is perhaps TRBD1 (5 bases). This CDR3 comprises 12 residues. Germline CDR1 SQVTM, CDR2 ANQGSEA. The V end was cut by 7 bases, the J end by 2 bases, with 8 bases between. CDR3 region: CSEQGNTGELFF. In DNA, the CDR3 is TGCAGCGAGCAGGGTAACACCGGGGAGCTGTTTTTT.

This clonotype has just a few counts. The genes are TRBV7-2 and TRBJ2-2; unclear D gene. Germline CDR1 reads SGHTA; CDR2 reads FQGNSA. The CDR3 covers 14 residues. V lost 2 bases and J 2 bases, leaving 6 bases between the germline ends. CDR3 nucleotides: TGTGCCAGCAGCTTAAGAATAAACACCGGGGAGCTGTTTTTT. Its translation is CASSLRINTGELFF.

The chain employs TRBV10-3 and TRBJ2-7; D uncertain. Germline loops: CDR1 ENHRY, CDR2 SYGVKD. The CDR3 is 11 residues long. Trimming stripped 11 bases from V and 1 base from J, with 9 bases between. CDR3 nucleotide sequence: TGTGCCGCCGCTGGGTCCTACGAGCAGTACTTC. Translated: CAAAGSYEQYF.

By sample fraction, this clonotype is medium-sized. The chain recombines TRBV28 with TRBJ1-2; D uncertain. Germline V gives CDR1 MDHEN, CDR2 SYDVKM. This CDR3 comprises 11 residues. Trimming stripped 4 bases from V and 8 bases from J, with 8 bases between. CDR3 region: CASSSGRGYTF. CDR3 bases: TGTGCCAGCAGTTCAGGCAGAGGCTACACCTTC.

This clonotype was counted only a few times. The chain carries TRBV6-2 or TRBV6-3 and TRBJ2-3, with D perhaps TRBD1 or TRBD2 (5 bases each). The CDR3 is 16 residues long. V was cut by 8 bases and J by 3 bases, with 21 bases left in between. Germline CDR1 and CDR2: MNHEY and SVGEGT. The CDR3 region is CASLPLGAAMTDTQYF. CDR3 coding DNA: TGTGCCAGCCTACCTCTCGGGGCCGCAATGACAGATACGCAGTATTTT.

Within the sample, this clonotype is medium-sized (0.01 to 0.1%). The chain joins TRBV19 to TRBJ2-2; D may be TRBD1 (6 bases). The V gene's germline CDR1 is LNHDA and CDR2 SQIVND (reference sequence). The CDR3 is made up of 16 amino acids. The germline V and J ends were trimmed by 6 bases and 4 bases, with 18 bases remaining between them. CDR3 in amino acids: CASRGTFAISTGELFF. In DNA, the CDR3 is TGTGCCAGTAGAGGGACATTCGCGATTTCCACCGGGGAGCTGTTTTTT.